Following are 25 T cell receptor beta chains from one sample sequenced in a study of blood T cell repertoires in COVID-19. Profiling relied on immunoSEQ multiplex PCR, and the TCRdb table lists in-frame clones only, not all of them. The sample has about 59,000 clones, roughly 87% seen once. The material sequenced was peripheral blood. The receptors shown here come from a man older than 75 in a cohort sampled during active COVID-19.

V is TRBV29-1 and J is TRBJ2-5; tentative D call: TRBD1 (6 bases). Per the germline V gene, CDR1 is SQVTM and CDR2 is ANQGSEA. The CDR3 runs to 14 residues. With 3 bases removed from V and 5 bases from J, the gap between germline ends came to 16 bases. In nucleotides, the CDR3 is TGCAGCGTTGATACGTCAGGGGATAGGGAGACCCAGTACTTC. Protein product: CSVDTSGDRETQYF.

The chain employs TRBV2 and TRBJ2-1, with a weak D call TRBD1 (5 bases). The V end was cut by 7 bases, the J end by 0 bases, with 10 bases between. Germline values: CDR1 SNHLY, CDR2 FYNNEI. CDR3 size: 14 residues. Here the CDR3 DNA reads TGTGCCAGCAAGGGGATGAGCTCCTACAATGAGCAGTTCTTC. The encoded protein is CASKGMSSYNEQFF.

The chain has TRBV6-5 and TRBJ1-2; maybe TRBD1 (5 bases). CDR1 is MNHEY and CDR2 is SVGAGI in the germline V gene. CDR3 length: 12 residues. Trimming removed 8 bases at V and 13 bases at J, with 20 bases between. The CDR3 spells CASVETGEGSTF. The CDR3 DNA sequence: TGTGCCAGCGTGGAAACGGGGGAGGGGAGCACCTTC.

This chain links TRBV19 with TRBJ2-5; maybe TRBD2 (6 bases). Germline assignment: CDR1 LNHDA and CDR2 SQIVND (reference sequence). The length of the CDR3 is 14 residues. The V end was cut by 5 bases, the J end by 4 bases, with 14 bases between. The CDR3 region is CASSEASEGETQYF. Written as DNA, the CDR3 is TGTGCCAGTAGTGAGGCCTCGGAGGGAGAGACCCAGTACTTC.

The chain combines TRBV5-6 with TRBJ2-5; D is ambiguous. Trimming cost V 0 bases and J 0 bases, with 6 bases left between them. Germline V gene sequence: CDR1 SGHDT, CDR2 YYEEEE. The CDR3 is made up of 14 amino acids. CDR3 loop: CASSLDSYQETQYF. The CDR3 DNA is TGTGCCAGCAGCTTGGACAGTTACCAAGAGACCCAGTACTTC.

The chain has TRBV5-1 and TRBJ2-3; 13 bases map to TRBD2. This CDR3 is 16 amino acids long. V shed 4 bases, J shed 2 bases, and the junction held 4 bases outside the gene matches. Germline V gives CDR1 SGHRS, CDR2 YFSETQ. For the CDR3, the DNA is TGCGCCAGCAGCCCGGGACTAGCGGGACCCACAGATACGCAGTATTTT. Its translation is CASSPGLAGPTDTQYF.

J is TRBJ1-2 and V is TRBV12-3 or TRBV12-4; 7 positions match TRBD1. Trimming took 2 bases from V and 8 from J; bases not matched to a gene: 5. The CDR3 covers 13 residues. DNA of the CDR3: TGTGCCAGCAGTTTATCGACAGGGCGAGGCTACACCTTC. Its translation: CASSLSTGRGYTF.

V and J are TRBV5-1 and TRBJ2-7; TRBD1 matches 12 bases. The CDR3 consists of 14 residues. In germline, CDR1 is SGHRS, CDR2 YFSETQ. The V segment lost 4 bases and the J segment 4 bases; nucleotides outside the gene matches: 3. The CDR3 sequence: CASSTGQGAYEQYF. CDR3 coding DNA: TGCGCCAGCAGCACGGGACAGGGGGCGTACGAGCAGTACTTC.

The V call is TRBV6-5, the J call TRBJ1-5, with TRBD1 identical over 10 bases. CDR1 and CDR2 from the germline V gene are MNHEY and SVGAGI. There are 15 residues in the CDR3. V lost 7 bases, J lost 4 bases, and 7 bases stayed unmatched. CDR3 in DNA: TGTGCCAGCAAAACCGGACAGGGGGGGAATCAGCCCCAGCATTTT. It yields the protein CASKTGQGGNQPQHF.

This chain links TRBV30 with TRBJ1-2; 7 bases are shared with TRBD1. CDR3 length: 16 amino acids. Germline CDR1 GTSNPN, CDR2 SVGIG (reference sequence). After removal of 1 base from V and 5 bases from J, the junction contained 13 bases not matched to a gene. The CDR3 DNA follows: TGTGCCTGGAGTGGCAGCAGAGGGGGCAGGATTTATGGCTACACCTTC. Translation gives CAWSGSRGGRIYGYTF.

This chain uses TRBV27 with TRBJ1-2; 8 nucleotides match TRBD1. CDR1 and CDR2 from the germline V gene are MNHEY and SMNVEV (reference sequence). The V segment lost 4 bases and the J segment 1 base; nucleotides outside the gene matches: 2. The CDR3 sequence is 14 residues long. The CDR3 region is CASSSTGVNYGYTF. The CDR3 DNA reads as TGTGCCAGCAGTTCGACAGGGGTTAACTATGGCTACACCTTC.

The J gene is TRBJ2-2, the V gene TRBV9; 8 nucleotides line up with TRBD2. The germline V gene has CDR1 SGDLS and CDR2 YYNGEE. The CDR3 is 15 amino acids. V shed 2 bases, J shed 5 bases, and the junction held 5 bases outside the gene matches. The CDR3 spells CASSVSGKSTGELFF. CDR3 DNA: TGTGCCAGCAGCGTTAGCGGGAAAAGTACCGGGGAGCTGTTTTTT. Full variable domain (remainder filled in from reference TRBV9 and TRBJ2-2): DSGVTQTPKHLITATGQRVTLRCSPRSGDLSVYWYQQSLDQGLQFLIQYYNGEERAKGNILERFSAQQFPDLHSELNLSSLELGDSALYFCASSVSGKSTGELFFGEGSRLTVL.

V gene TRBV5-1 combines with J gene TRBJ2-5, with 11 bases matching TRBD2. V dropped 5 bases and J dropped 5; count of bases not matched to a gene: 11. The CDR3 has 16 amino acids. Germline values: CDR1 SGHRS, CDR2 YFSETQ. The CDR3 here is CASSSQVAGGLETQYF. The CDR3 coding sequence is TGCGCCAGCAGTTCCCAGGTAGCGGGGGGGCTTGAGACCCAGTACTTC.

The rearrangement uses TRBV5-1 and TRBJ1-1; D gene uncertain. Looked up from germline, CDR1 is SGHRS and CDR2 is YFSETQ. Deletions cut 2 bases from V and 0 bases from J, with 11 bases between. This CDR3 region has 15 residues. For the CDR3, the DNA is TGCGCCAGCAGCTTAGTTACTGGTTTGAACACTGAAGCTTTCTTT. Encoded protein: CASSLVTGLNTEAFF. Drawing the rest from reference TRBV5-1 and TRBJ1-1, the complete variable domain is KAGVTQTPRYLIKTRGQQVTLSCSPISGHRSVSWYQQTPGQGLQFLFEYFSETQRNKGNFPGRFSGRQFSNSRSEMNVSTLELGDSALYLCASSLVTGLNTEAFFGQGTRLTVV.

The gene calls are TRBV5-1 and TRBJ1-1, with D possibly being TRBD1 (5 bases). The CDR3 spans 14 residues. Per the germline V gene, CDR1 is SGHRS and CDR2 is YFSETQ. With 4 bases removed from V and 1 base from J, the gap between germline ends came to 11 bases. CDR3 nucleotide sequence: TGCGCCAGCAGCCCTAGACAGCGGAACACTGAAGCTTTCTTT. Its protein product is CASSPRQRNTEAFF.

This clone was recorded only once. This chain links TRBV7-3 with TRBJ2-2; 16 bases match TRBD2. Germline V lookup: CDR1 SGHTA, CDR2 FQGTGA. The CDR3 is 19 amino acids. Germline trimming cut 5 bases from V and 3 bases from J; bases unmatched to any gene: 9. Here the CDR3 DNA reads TGTGCCAGCAGCCTAGTCTCGGGACTAGCGGGAGGGGACACCGGGGAGCTGTTTTTT. As protein: CASSLVSGLAGGDTGELFF.

The chain uses TRBV5-8 and TRBJ2-7, with D possibly matching TRBD1 (6 bases). In germline, CDR1 is SGHTS, CDR2 YDEGEE. Trimming pared 3 bases from V and 2 bases from J, leaving 12 bases between. This CDR3 has 14 residues. CDR3 amino acids: CASSSDRLPYEQYF. The CDR3 nucleotides are TGTGCCAGCAGCTCCGACAGGCTTCCCTACGAGCAGTACTTC.

The chain couples TRBV4-1 to TRBJ1-3, with no clear D. V lost 0 bases and J lost 0, with 12 bases in between. This CDR3 contains 17 residues. Per germline, CDR1 MGHRA and CDR2 YSYEKL. CDR3: CASSQDRRWSSGNTIYF. The CDR3, as DNA: TGCGCCAGCAGCCAAGATCGTCGGTGGAGCTCTGGAAACACCATATATTTT.

The count of this clone is one. This rearrangement joins TRBV10-3 to TRBJ2-3; TRBD1 might be the D (6 bases). V was trimmed by 6 bases and J by 1 base, leaving 14 bases between them. This CDR3 is 15 amino acids long. Germline V CDR1 and CDR2: ENHRY, SYGVKD. The CDR3 here is CAISEQGDRTDTQYF. The CDR3 DNA reads as TGTGCCATCAGCGAACAGGGTGATCGCACAGATACGCAGTATTTT.

The V and J genes are TRBV19 and TRBJ1-2; 10 bases are a match to TRBD1. The CDR3 runs to 15 residues. Losses at the gene ends were 3 bases for V and 2 bases for J; bases not matched to a gene: 3. Germline CDR1 and CDR2: LNHDA and SQIVND (reference sequence). CDR3 coding DNA: TGTGCCAGTAGTATTCAGGGACAGGGGAACTATGGCTACACCTTC. It codes for CASSIQGQGNYGYTF.

The rearrangement links TRBV6-2 or TRBV6-3 to TRBJ2-7; D unclear. The CDR3 has 14 residues. Germline CDR1 and CDR2: MNHEY and SVGEGT. The V end lost 0 bases, the J end lost 2 bases, and 8 bases lay between the germline ends. CDR3 in amino acids: CASSYSVEAYEQYF. The CDR3 DNA follows: TGTGCCAGCAGTTACTCGGTCGAGGCCTACGAGCAGTACTTC.

J is TRBJ2-1 and V is TRBV2; 8 nucleotides line up with TRBD2. The trim removed 2 bases at V and 4 bases at J, leaving 7 bases unmatched. Germline-derived CDR1 and CDR2 are SNHLY and FYNNEI. This CDR3 region has 16 residues. CDR3 protein: CASSEIRLAGYNEQFF. In DNA form, the CDR3 reads TGTGCCAGCAGTGAAATCCGTCTAGCGGGTTACAATGAGCAGTTCTTC.

The CDR3 region is CASSTSGSGEQYF. The CDR3 DNA follows: TGTGCCAGCTCTACTAGCGGGAGCGGGGAGCAGTACTTC. The chain combines TRBV2 with TRBJ2-7, with TRBD2 matching 11 bases. Trimming cost V 8 bases and J 7 bases; bases outside gene matches: 7. The CDR3 has 13 amino acids. CDR1 SNHLY and CDR2 FYNNEI come from the germline V gene.

The chain couples TRBV19 to TRBJ1-2, with 7 bases lining up with TRBD1. CDR3 length: 15 amino acids. Trimming removed 5 bases from V and 1 base from J; junction bases left unmatched: 7. The germline CDR1 and CDR2 sequences are LNHDA and SQIVND (reference sequence). DNA for the CDR3: TGTGCCAGTAGTGATAGGACAGGACATAACTATGGCTACACCTTC. This gives the protein CASSDRTGHNYGYTF.

This chain joins TRBV9 and TRBJ2-5; 8 bases are a match to TRBD1. The CDR3 is 15 residues long. The ends lost 0 bases at V and 1 base at J; junction bases unmatched: 2. The germline gives CDR1 SGDLS, CDR2 YYNGEE. The DNA for the CDR3 is TGTGCCAGCAGCGTAGGGGGGACAGGCCAAGAGACCCAGTACTTC. This translates into CASSVGGTGQETQYF.